This T cell receptor (beta chain) was recorded in a study of control samples from healthy donors and cancer patients. Germline loops: CDR1 SGHRS, CDR2 YFSETQ. The CDR3 is 15 residues long. V lost 0 bases, J lost 3 bases, and 13 bases lay in between. Assay used: immunoSEQ multiplex PCR; TCRdb lists only in-frame clones, some missing. Of 50,000 or so clones listed, 90% to 95% are singletons. The gene calls are TRBV5-1 and TRBJ2-7; D is unclear. This clonotype originated in a man between 25 and 39 years old in good health. Input material: blood. CDR3 bases: TGCGCCAGCAGCTTGGAGGCAGGTGCTAACTACGAGCAGTACTTC. As protein: CASSLEAGANYEQYF.